The 25 T cell receptor beta chains given below trace back to one sample, sequenced in a study of early T cells in non-severe SARS-CoV-2 infection (dated by TCRdb to the early 2020s). Libraries were made using 5' RACE. TCRdb shows the sequencer as NextSeq 500. The raw public reads went through TCRdb reprocessing: fastp at Q25, MiXCR clone calling, in-frame beta chains kept. Each entry is one CDR3 protein sequence, shown with its most common DNA and genes. For this sample there are roughly 53,000 distinct CDR3 sequences; under 11% appear just once. The ten largest clones add up to under 6% of the sample. The material sequenced was whole blood. Source of these receptors: an adult who was a healthcare worker with PCR-confirmed SARS-CoV-2 infection or an uninfected control (not recorded which).

The chain has TRBV19 and TRBJ1-5; 7 bases agree with TRBD1. Germline V gene data show CDR1 as LNHDA and CDR2 as SQIVND (reference sequence). V was clipped by 7 bases and J by 6 bases; unmatched bases: 6. This CDR3 is 13 amino acids long. The DNA of the CDR3 is TGTGCCAGTAAGACAGGGCTAATTCAGCCCCAGCATTTT. Translated: CASKTGLIQPQHF.

This clonotype came up many times. The rearrangement links TRBV12-3 or TRBV12-4 to TRBJ1-5; D perhaps matches TRBD1 (5 bases). V lost 5 bases and J lost 2, with 16 bases in between. The length of the CDR3 is 16 residues. The CDR3 reads CASSMAGRTGNQPQHF. CDR3 sequence (DNA): TGTGCCAGCAGTATGGCAGGGCGGACCGGCAATCAGCCCCAGCATTTT.

The rearrangement links TRBV30 to TRBJ2-2; 7 nucleotides match TRBD1. J gave up 8 bases and V 4 bases, and 13 bases lay outside the gene matches. There are 15 residues in the CDR3. Germline V gene data show CDR1 as GTSNPN and CDR2 as SVGIG (reference sequence). Here the CDR3 reads CAWMTGFRTPGELFF. CDR3 DNA: TGTGCCTGGATGACAGGGTTTCGGACCCCGGGGGAGCTGTTTTTT.

The chain combines TRBV21-1 with TRBJ2-2; the table calls TRBD2, which could not be checked here. TRBV21-1 is termed a pseudogene. This CDR3 contains 15 residues. CDR3 residues: CASSKLAGVTGELFF. In DNA, the CDR3 is TGTGCCAGCAGCAAATTAGCGGGAGTCACCGGGGAGCTGTTTTTT.

This clonotype was observed a few times. The rearrangement uses TRBV7-2 and TRBJ2-7; D gene uncertain. The germline V gene encodes CDR1 SGHTA and CDR2 FQGNSA. Trimming removed 2 bases from V and 5 bases from J, with 10 bases in between. The CDR3 is made up of 13 amino acids. CDR3 amino acids: CASSLPEIDEQYF. CDR3 bases: TGTGCCAGCAGCTTACCGGAAATCGACGAGCAGTACTTC.

This chain links TRBV4-3 with TRBJ2-7; TRBD1 is a possible D gene (6 bases). Germline CDR1 and CDR2: LGHNA and YSLEER. The CDR3 consists of 14 residues. V dropped 1 base and J dropped 4 bases, with 11 bases sitting between them. The CDR3, as DNA: TGCGCCAGCAGCCAAGTCAGGGGCGTATACGAGCAGTACTTC. It encodes CASSQVRGVYEQYF.

This clonotype has at least ten counts. The CDR3 loop reads CASSYFPGGFEQYF. The CDR3 DNA sequence: TGTGCCAGCAGTTATTTCCCGGGAGGGTTTGAGCAGTATTTT. This chain connects TRBV27 to TRBJ2-3, with 8 bases lining up with TRBD2. This CDR3 region has 14 residues. J gave up 11 bases and V 4 bases, and 11 bases lay outside the gene matches. Germline assignment: CDR1 MNHEY and CDR2 SMNVEV (reference sequence).

This clonotype has a count of ten or more. The chain is built from TRBV29-1 and TRBJ2-3; TRBD1 aligns across 8 bases. V was clipped by 6 bases and J by 2 bases; unmatched bases: 7. This CDR3 comprises 14 residues. CDR1 and CDR2 from the germline V gene are SQVTM and ANQGSEA. The CDR3 protein is CSVQGTGNTDTQYF. DNA for the CDR3: TGCAGCGTCCAAGGGACAGGCAACACAGATACGCAGTATTTT.

This clonotype was seen at least ten times. This chain joins TRBV6-5 and TRBJ1-4; D not certain. Germline V CDR1 and CDR2: MNHEY, SVGAGI. The CDR3 contains 15 residues. V was shortened by 0 bases and J by 0 bases, with 5 bases between the two germline ends. The CDR3 coding sequence is TGTGCCAGCAGTTACTCCTTTTCAACTAATGAAAAACTGTTTTTT. Protein product: CASSYSFSTNEKLFF.

Only a few counts were recorded for this clonotype. The rearrangement links TRBV18 to TRBJ1-4, with D perhaps TRBD1 (5 bases). Trimming cost V 3 bases and J 8 bases, with 16 bases left between them. The CDR3 runs to 15 residues. In germline, CDR1 is KGHSH, CDR2 LQKENI. CDR3 sequence (DNA): TGTGCCAGCTCACCCGGGACGGGTTGGGACGAAAAACTGTTTTTT. Protein: CASSPGTGWDEKLFF. The whole variable domain, remainder taken from reference TRBV18 and TRBJ1-4, is NAGVMQNPRHLVRRRGQEARLRCSPMKGHSHVYWYRQLPEEGLKFMVYLQKENIIDESGMPKERFSAEFPKEGPSILRIQQVVRGDSAAYFCASSPGTGWDEKLFFGSGTQLSVL.

This clonotype was found a few times. The chain couples TRBV12-3 or TRBV12-4 to TRBJ1-1; D ambiguous. V lost 2 bases, J lost 4 bases, and 5 bases lay in between. The CDR3 has 12 amino acids. CDR3 region: CASSLRVTEAFF. In DNA form, the CDR3 reads TGTGCCAGCAGTTTAAGGGTCACTGAAGCTTTCTTT.

The chain couples TRBV11-2 to TRBJ2-1; TRBD2 is a possible D gene (6 bases). Between the trimmed V and J ends, which lost 4 bases and 6 bases, there was a span of 13 bases. This CDR3 has 14 amino acids. CDR1 and CDR2 from the germline V gene are SGHAT and FQNNGV. In DNA form, the CDR3 reads TGTGCCAGCAGCTCTCGGGGGACCTCCAATGAGCAGTTCTTC. This translates into CASSSRGTSNEQFF.

The sample holds many counts of this clonotype. The V and J genes are TRBV11-3 and TRBJ2-1, with a possible D match to TRBD2 (6 bases). Trimming removed 5 bases at V and 3 bases at J, with 17 bases between. CDR3 length equals 16 residues. The V gene's germline CDR1 is SGHNT and CDR2 YENEEA. The CDR3 DNA is TGTGCCAGCAGCCTCAACGGGGGACTTTTCTACAATGAGCAGTTCTTC. It specifies CASSLNGGLFYNEQFF.

This clonotype was seen ten or more times. The rearrangement joins TRBV21-1 to TRBJ2-1. TRBV21-1 has pseudogene status. The CDR3 totals 11 residues. CDR3 loop: CASRFGDEQFF. As DNA, the CDR3 is TGTGCCAGCAGGTTTGGCGATGAGCAGTTCTTC.

This clonotype was seen ten or more times. V gene TRBV7-9 combines with J gene TRBJ2-3; D is ambiguous. The V end was cut by 3 bases, the J end by 5 bases, with 12 bases between. The germline V gene encodes CDR1 SEHNR and CDR2 FQNEAQ (reference sequence). The CDR3 spans 14 residues. CDR3 coding DNA: TGTGCCAGCAGCTTTGGCCCGTTCGGAGATACGCAGTATTTT. Translation: CASSFGPFGDTQYF.

This clonotype was detected many times. The chain recombines TRBV29-1 with TRBJ2-1; D may be TRBD1 (6 bases). Germline V gene lookup returns CDR1 SQVTM and CDR2 ANQGSEA. This CDR3 comprises 14 residues. The V gene lost 4 bases and the J gene lost 4 bases, with 14 bases spanning the gap. The CDR3 loop reads CSVGGTSLYNEQFF. CDR3 DNA: TGCAGCGTTGGTGGGACATCGCTTTACAATGAGCAGTTCTTC.

V gene TRBV29-1 combines with J gene TRBJ1-4; the D is unclear. CDR3 length: 11 amino acids. Looked up from germline, CDR1 is SQVTM and CDR2 is ANQGSEA. The CDR3 DNA reads as TGCTCGACCCGGGTCGGGGAAAAACTGTTTTTT. Protein product: CSTRVGEKLFF.

This sequence joins TRBV7-9 and TRBJ2-1, with D hard to call. Germline CDR1 and CDR2: SEHNR and FQNEAQ (reference sequence). There are 11 residues in the CDR3. The V and J ends lost 8 bases and 9 bases respectively, with 11 bases between them. CDR3 residues: CASRQAGEQFF. The CDR3, as DNA: TGTGCCAGCCGGCAGGCTGGTGAGCAGTTCTTC.

About this clonotype: This clone may be a read error of a much larger clone one base away. The chain employs TRBV5-1 and TRBJ2-7; D not resolved. CDR3 length equals 14 residues. The V gene's germline CDR1 is SGHRS and CDR2 YFSETQ. The CDR3 coding sequence is TGCGCCAGCAGCCCCCTCCGGCTCTCCCACGAGCAGTACTTC. Protein product: CASSPLRLSHEQYF.

This clonotype has more than one count but fewer than ten. This chain connects TRBV10-3 to TRBJ2-2; D is possibly TRBD1 or TRBD2 (6 bases each). Germline CDR1 reads ENHRY; CDR2 reads SYGVKD. This CDR3 comprises 15 residues. The germline V and J ends were trimmed by 4 bases and 0 bases, with 9 bases remaining between them. This chain's CDR3 is CAISGGGPNTGELFF. For the CDR3, the DNA is TGTGCCATCAGTGGAGGGGGGCCGAACACCGGGGAGCTGTTTTTT.

The table lists this clonotype with many counts. The chain has TRBV20-1 and TRBJ2-3, with 9 nucleotides matching TRBD2. Germline CDR1 DFQATT, CDR2 SNEGSKA (reference sequence). CDR3 size: 15 residues. The junction had 3 bases not matched to a gene; V was cut back by 0 bases and J by 2 bases. The CDR3 sequence is CSARDPSGVTDTQYF. The CDR3 DNA is TGCAGTGCTAGAGACCCTAGCGGGGTCACAGATACGCAGTATTTT.

CDR3 DNA sequence: TGTGCCAGCGGTGCAGGGGGCAGTTCCTACGAGCAGTACTTC. Its translation is CASGAGGSSYEQYF. The chain employs TRBV7-8 and TRBJ2-7, with 8 bases matching TRBD1. Germline CDR1 and CDR2: SGHVS and FQNEAQ. This CDR3 is built from 14 residues. V shed 8 bases and J 1 base; nucleotides not matched to a gene: 7.

The chain combines TRBV3-1 with TRBJ2-7, with a tentative D call TRBD1 (6 bases). V lost 1 base and J lost 6, with 10 bases in between. This CDR3 spans 13 amino acids. The germline V gene encodes CDR1 LGHDT and CDR2 YNNKEL (reference sequence). CDR3 sequence: CASSQGSRGEQYF. The DNA of the CDR3 is TGTGCCAGCAGCCAAGGAAGCAGGGGCGAGCAGTACTTC.

This clonotype has just one count. This chain connects TRBV29-1 to TRBJ1-1; D remains unclear. The V and J ends lost 1 base and 7 bases respectively, with 10 bases between them. Per germline, CDR1 SQVTM and CDR2 ANQGSEA. This CDR3 region has 12 residues. CDR3: CSVEALGSEAFF. DNA of the CDR3: TGCAGCGTTGAAGCTCTAGGGAGTGAAGCTTTCTTT.

The V and J genes are TRBV12-3 or TRBV12-4 and TRBJ1-1; D is undetermined. V lost 2 bases, J lost 1 base, and 5 bases lay in between. CDR3 length: 13 amino acids. Here the CDR3 DNA reads TGTGCCAGCAGTTTATATCAGAACACTGAAGCTTTCTTT. Translated, it gives CASSLYQNTEAFF.